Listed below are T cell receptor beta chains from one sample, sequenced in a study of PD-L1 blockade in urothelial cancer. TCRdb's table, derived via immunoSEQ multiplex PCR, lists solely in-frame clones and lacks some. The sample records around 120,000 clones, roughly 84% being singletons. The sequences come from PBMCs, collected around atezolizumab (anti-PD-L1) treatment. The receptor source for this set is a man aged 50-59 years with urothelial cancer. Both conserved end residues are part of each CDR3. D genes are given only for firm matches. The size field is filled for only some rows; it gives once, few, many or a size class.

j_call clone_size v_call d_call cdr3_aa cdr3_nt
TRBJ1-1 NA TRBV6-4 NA CASMQCKRVNTEAFF TGTGCCAGCATGCAGTGCAAGCGGGTGAACACTGAAGCTTTCTTT
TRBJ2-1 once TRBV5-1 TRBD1 CASSATGVGGASEQFF TGCGCCAGCAGCGCGACAGGGGTAGGGGGTGCGAGTGAGCAGTTCTTC
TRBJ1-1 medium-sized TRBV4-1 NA CASSPDQGGTEAFF TGCGCCAGCAGCCCGGACCAGGGAGGGACTGAAGCTTTCTTT
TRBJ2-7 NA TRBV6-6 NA CASSYSGSPYEQYF TGTGCCAGCAGTTACTCCGGGAGCCCCTACGAGCAGTACTTC
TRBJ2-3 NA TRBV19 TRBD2 CASSPRRGGLAGVRDTQYF TGTGCCAGTAGTCCGCGAAGGGGGGGACTAGCGGGAGTGAGAGATACGCAGTATTTT
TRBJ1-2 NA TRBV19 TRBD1 CASRTQTGFDYGYTF TGTGCCAGTAGGACCCAGACAGGGTTCGACTATGGCTACACCTTC
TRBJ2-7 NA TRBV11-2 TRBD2 CASSLGGSVYEQYF TGTGCCAGCAGCTTAGGCGGGAGCGTCTACGAGCAGTACTTC
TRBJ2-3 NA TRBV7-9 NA CASSALEEGGADTQYF TGTGCCAGCAGCGCCCTAGAGGAAGGAGGGGCAGATACGCAGTATTTT
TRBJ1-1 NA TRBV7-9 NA CASSPRATDTEAFF TGTGCCAGCAGCCCGAGAGCAACAGACACTGAAGCTTTCTTT
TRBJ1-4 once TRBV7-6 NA CASSPTGLGEKLFF TGTGCCAGCAGCCCCACAGGGTTGGGTGAAAAACTGTTTTTT
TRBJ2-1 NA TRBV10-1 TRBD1 CASSRDRAVDEQFF TGCGCCAGCTCCAGGGACAGGGCGGTGGATGAGCAGTTCTTC
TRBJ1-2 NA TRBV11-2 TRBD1 CASSLFDRAGNGYTF TGTGCCAGCAGCTTATTCGACAGGGCGGGGAATGGCTACACCTTC
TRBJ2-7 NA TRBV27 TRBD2 CASGVAGVYEQYF TGTGCCAGCGGGGTAGCGGGAGTTTACGAGCAGTACTTC
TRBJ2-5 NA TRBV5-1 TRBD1 CASSQQGGETQYF TGCGCCAGCAGCCAACAGGGGGGAGAGACCCAGTACTTC
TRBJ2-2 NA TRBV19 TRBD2 CATRLAGVTGELFF TGTGCCACTCGCCTAGCGGGAGTTACCGGGGAGCTGTTTTTT
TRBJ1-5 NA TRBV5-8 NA CASSQWEGFNQPQHF TGTGCCAGCAGCCAATGGGAGGGCTTCAATCAGCCCCAGCATTTT
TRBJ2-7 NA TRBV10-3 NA CATGQYYEQYF TGTGCCACCGGACAGTACTACGAGCAGTACTTC
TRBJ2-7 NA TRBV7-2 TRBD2 CASSSRDYVNYEQYF TGTGCCAGCAGCTCAAGGGACTATGTAAACTACGAGCAGTACTTC
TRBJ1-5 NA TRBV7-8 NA CASSLTGYQPQHF TGTGCCAGCAGCTTAACAGGTTATCAGCCCCAGCATTTT
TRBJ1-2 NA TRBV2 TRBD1 CARGTGGGYGYTF TGTGCCAGGGGGACAGGGGGCGGTTATGGCTACACCTTC
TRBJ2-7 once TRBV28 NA CASSPDRITYEQYF TGTGCCAGCAGCCCCGACAGGATAACCTACGAGCAGTACTTC
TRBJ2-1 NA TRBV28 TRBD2 CASSLFSGREKIEQFF TGTGCCAGCAGTTTATTCAGCGGGAGAGAGAAGATTGAGCAGTTCTTC
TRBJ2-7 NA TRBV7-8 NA CASSPRGYEQYF TGTGCCAGCAGCCCACGGGGCTACGAGCAGTACTTC
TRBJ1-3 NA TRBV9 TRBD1 CASSGRTGGSGNTIYF TGTGCCAGCAGCGGAAGGACAGGGGGCTCTGGAAACACCATATATTTT
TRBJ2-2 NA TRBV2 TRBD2 CASVGLAGGTGELFF TGTGCCAGCGTGGGACTAGCGGGAGGAACCGGGGAGCTGTTTTTT
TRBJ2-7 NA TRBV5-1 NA CASSLAEGYEQYF TGCGCCAGCAGCTTGGCGGAGGGCTACGAGCAGTACTTC
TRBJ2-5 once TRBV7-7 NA CASSLAPSEETQYF TGTGCTAGCAGCTTAGCCCCGAGTGAGGAGACCCAGTACTTC
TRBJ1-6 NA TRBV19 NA CASSMGGFPSSPLHF TGTGCCAGTAGTATGGGGGGATTTCCTAGTTCACCCCTCCACTTT
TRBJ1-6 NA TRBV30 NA CAWRPRGPNSPLHF TGTGCCTGGAGGCCCAGGGGCCCCAATTCACCCCTCCACTTT
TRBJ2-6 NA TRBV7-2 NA CASSLSGSGAGANVLTF TGTGCCAGCAGCTTATCGGGGTCCGGGGCTGGGGCCAACGTCCTGACTTTC
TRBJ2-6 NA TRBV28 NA CASNLEAGSMGANVLTF TGTGCCAGCAATTTAGAGGCAGGGTCTATGGGGGCCAACGTCCTGACTTTC
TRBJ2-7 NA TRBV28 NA CASSLRLFWGGEQYF TGTGCCAGCAGTTTAAGGTTGTTCTGGGGCGGAGAGCAGTACTTC
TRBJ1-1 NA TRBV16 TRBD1 CASSQSLPLQGIKTEAFF TGTGCCAGCAGCCAATCTTTACCCTTACAGGGGATTAAGACTGAAGCTTTCTTT
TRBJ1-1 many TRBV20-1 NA CSATRNTEAFF TGCAGTGCTACCAGGAACACTGAAGCTTTCTTT
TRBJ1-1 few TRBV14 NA CASSLNMNRNTEAFF TGTGCCAGCAGCCTAAACATGAACAGAAACACTGAAGCTTTCTTT
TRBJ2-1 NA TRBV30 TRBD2 CAWNRGGDEQFF TGTGCCTGGAATAGGGGAGGGGATGAGCAGTTCTTC
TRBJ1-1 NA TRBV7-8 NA CASSFQTGNTEAFF TGTGCCAGCAGCTTTCAGACAGGGAACACTGAAGCTTTCTTT
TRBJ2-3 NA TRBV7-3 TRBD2 CASSFGWGVLAGTPRTDTQYF TGTGCCAGCAGCTTCGGGTGGGGGGTTCTAGCGGGAACTCCACGCACAGATACGCAGTATTTT
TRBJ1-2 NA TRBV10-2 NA CATGGQGYGYTF TGCGCCACCGGGGGGCAGGGTTATGGCTACACCTTC
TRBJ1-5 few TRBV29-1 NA CSCSAGINQPQHF TGCAGCTGCTCGGCAGGGATCAATCAGCCCCAGCATTTT
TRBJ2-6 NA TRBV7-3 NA CASSLSPRNSGANVLTF TGTGCCAGCAGCTTAAGCCCCAGAAACTCTGGGGCCAACGTCCTGACTTTC
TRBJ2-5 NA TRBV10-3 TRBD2 CAISGGPGAGGDQTQYF TGTGCCATCAGTGGAGGTCCGGGAGCGGGAGGGGATCAGACCCAGTACTTC
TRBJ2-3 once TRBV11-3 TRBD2 CASGTRAGGSDTQYF TGTGCCAGCGGAACCCGGGCGGGAGGTTCAGATACGCAGTATTTT
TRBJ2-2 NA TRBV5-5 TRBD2 CASSLYTSGRIRNTGELFF TGTGCCAGCAGCTTGTATACTAGCGGGAGGATAAGAAACACCGGGGAGCTGTTTTTT
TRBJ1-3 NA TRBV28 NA CASSMDPGRNTIYF TGTGCCAGCAGTATGGATCCGGGAAGAAACACCATATATTTT
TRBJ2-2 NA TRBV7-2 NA CASSSYTGELFF TGTGCCAGCAGCTCCTACACCGGGGAGCTGTTTTTT